Detailed here is one T cell receptor (beta chain). The record originates from a study of blood T cell repertoires in COVID-19. Clones were read by immunoSEQ multiplex PCR, and TCRdb kept only the in-frame ones, dropping some. The table shows hundreds of thousands of clones, with 75% to 90% occurring only once. Germline V gene lookup returns CDR1 SGHVS and CDR2 FQNEAQ. Unmatched junction bases numbered 5, after V lost 5 bases and J lost 8 bases. CDR3 length: 14 amino acids. The sequence came from a woman between 18 and 30 years old who had recovered from COVID-19. What was sequenced was PBMCs or T cells enriched from blood (not recorded which). The chain recombines TRBV7-8 with TRBJ1-3; 11 nucleotides match TRBD1. CDR3 in DNA: TGTGCCAGCAGCGTCTGGGACAGGGGGGACACCATATATTTT. As protein: CASSVWDRGDTIYF.